This TCR beta chain was obtained from a study of T cell responses to AZD1222 COVID-19 vaccine. Overall study context: The analysis combined second doses at about 4 or about 12 weeks.

Using immunoSEQ multiplex PCR, the repertoire was profiled, and TCRdb retains in-frame clones only, with some absent. The table lists roughly 120,000 clones, approximately 84% of them singletons, with 6.5% to 8.5% in the top ten. CDR3 length: 16 residues. CDR1 and CDR2 from the germline V gene are MDHEN and SYDVKM. V was cut by 5 bases and J by 0 bases, with 16 bases left in between. The chain links TRBV28 to TRBJ1-1, with D possibly matching TRBD1 (5 bases). The material was peripheral blood, obtained on day 0 of AZD1222 vaccination. This TCR derives from an adult in good health. The CDR3 nucleotides read TGTGCCAGCAGTCGGGGACCGATGAGCTTGAACACTGAAGCTTTCTTT. It codes for CASSRGPMSLNTEAFF. Combining the CDR3 with reference TRBV28 and TRBJ1-1 gives the whole variable domain DVKVTQSSRYLVKRTGEKVFLECVQDMDHENMFWYRQDPGLGLRLIYFSYDVKMKEKGDIPEGYSVSREKKERFSLILESASTNQTSMYLCASSRGPMSLNTEAFFGQGTRLTVV.